Below, 22 T cell receptor beta chains from the same sample are listed, as sequenced in a study of T cell repertoires in cytomegalovirus infection (dated by TCRdb to between 2018 and 2020). The data were produced on an Illumina HiSeq 1500. TCRdb handled the public reads itself, with Q25 trimming in fastp and clone calling in MiXCR, and kept productive beta chains. Each entry merges the rows of one CDR3 protein and shows their most common DNA and genes. This sample gives fewer than 400,000 distinct CDR3 sequences in total; 15% to 20% of them show up just once. Together, the top ten hold 8.7% of the sample. The sequenced sample consisted of PBMCs. These receptors were obtained from a human donor in good health (CMV status not recorded). Some clones in this sample may be carry-over from other donors' samples.

The chain carries TRBV2 and TRBJ1-2; D is uncertain. The ends were cut back, 8 bases at V and 0 bases at J, with 10 bases in the middle. The CDR3 is 13 amino acids. Germline V gives CDR1 SNHLY, CDR2 FYNNEI. The CDR3 DNA reads TGTGCCAGCCTCGGCATTACTAACTATGGCTACACCTTC. Translating it yields CASLGITNYGYTF.

The rearrangement uses TRBV5-6 and TRBJ2-2; no clear D. Per the germline V gene, CDR1 is SGHDT and CDR2 is YYEEEE. This CDR3 is built from 12 residues. V lost 4 bases, J lost 7 bases, and 8 bases lay in between. The CDR3 here is CASSLPLGELFF. The CDR3 DNA is TGTGCCAGCAGCCTCCCCCTCGGGGAGCTGTTTTTT.

There are a few counts of this clonotype. The J gene is TRBJ2-7, the V gene TRBV4-3; TRBD2 is a possible D gene (5 bases). Germline V gives CDR1 LGHNA, CDR2 YSLEER. The CDR3 runs 16 residues. Trimming left V 4 bases short and J 0 bases short, with 16 bases between. CDR3 sequence: CASSPGEARSSYEQYF. Here the CDR3 DNA reads TGCGCCAGCAGCCCCGGGGAAGCGAGGAGCTCCTACGAGCAGTACTTC.

This clonotype was detected only a few times. This chain joins TRBV30 and TRBJ1-4; a possible D gene is TRBD1 (6 bases). The CDR3 sequence is 15 residues long. Germline CDR1 reads GTSNPN; CDR2 reads SVGIG (reference sequence). V lost 7 bases and J 5 bases, leaving 20 bases between the germline ends. CDR3 DNA: TGTGCCTCAAAACGTCGGGACATACGAAATGAAAAACTGTTTTTT. Amino acid sequence: CASKRRDIRNEKLFF.

This clonotype has just a few counts. The chain has TRBV30 and TRBJ2-3; D is unresolved. From germline, CDR1 is GTSNPN and CDR2 SVGIG (reference sequence). The V gene lost 0 bases and the J gene lost 3 bases, with 1 base spanning the gap. This CDR3 is 11 amino acids long. The CDR3: CAWSVTDTQYF. CDR3 in DNA: TGTGCCTGGAGTGTAACAGATACGCAGTATTTT.

The chain couples TRBV5-1 to TRBJ2-1; D might be TRBD1 (5 bases). This CDR3 has 14 residues. Germline CDR1 SGHRS, CDR2 YFSETQ. Between the trimmed V and J ends, which lost 3 bases and 6 bases, there was a span of 13 bases. This CDR3 is CASSSMGQINEQFF. Here the CDR3 DNA reads TGCGCCAGCAGCTCCATGGGGCAGATCAATGAGCAGTTCTTC.

This clonotype was counted ten times or more. V usage is TRBV7-6 and J usage is TRBJ1-1; possibly TRBD1 for D (6 bases). This CDR3 spans 16 amino acids. CDR1 and CDR2 from the germline V gene are SGHVS and FNYEAQ. V gave up 5 bases and J gave up 5 bases, with 21 bases separating them. The chain's CDR3 is CASSRSAGGASTEAFF. Here the CDR3 DNA reads TGTGCCAGCAGCCGGTCGGCTGGGGGCGCGAGTACTGAAGCTTTCTTT.

Only a few counts were recorded for this clonotype. The genes are TRBV29-1 and TRBJ1-2; the D gene is possibly TRBD1 (5 bases). Trimming cost V 5 bases and J 6 bases, with 13 bases left between them. This CDR3 comprises 12 residues. From germline, CDR1 is SQVTM and CDR2 ANQGSEA. For the CDR3, the DNA is TGCAGCGTTTTCGGGACTGCGGATGGCTACACCTTC. Translating gives CSVFGTADGYTF.

There are many counts of this clonotype. The chain uses TRBV7-6 and TRBJ2-2; 13 bases line up with TRBD2. The CDR3 spans 20 residues. V shed 5 bases, J shed 0 bases, and the junction held 12 bases outside the gene matches. Germline CDR1 reads SGHVS; CDR2 reads FNYEAQ. The CDR3 is CASSHAKTSGGTTNTGELFF. In nucleotides, the CDR3 is TGTGCCAGCAGCCATGCTAAGACTAGCGGGGGGACTACGAACACCGGGGAGCTGTTTTTT.

This chain connects TRBV20-1 to TRBJ2-7, with D unresolved. The germline V and J ends were trimmed by 6 bases and 5 bases, with 14 bases remaining between them. This CDR3 spans 12 amino acids. CDR1 is DFQATT and CDR2 is SNEGSKA in the germline V gene (reference sequence). The CDR3 nucleotides read TGCAGTGCCCCCGCGGTACCCCACGAGCAGTACTTC. Protein sequence: CSAPAVPHEQYF.

The gene calls are TRBV20-1 and TRBJ2-1, with D possibly being TRBD2 (7 bases). V lost 5 bases and J lost 8, with 16 bases in between. The germline CDR1 and CDR2 sequences are DFQATT and SNEGSKA (reference sequence). This CDR3 has 13 residues. The CDR3 nucleotides read TGCAGTGCTCGGGGGGCGACCCTCGATGAGCAGTTCTTC. Residues: CSARGATLDEQFF.

The chain combines TRBV2 with TRBJ1-2; D is unresolved. Looked up from germline, CDR1 is SNHLY and CDR2 is FYNNEI. The V end lost 3 bases, the J end lost 0 bases, and 5 bases lay between the germline ends. This CDR3 spans 13 amino acids. The CDR3 DNA reads TGTGCCAGCAGTGAGGCTACTAACTATGGCTACACCTTC. Translating it yields CASSEATNYGYTF.

This clonotype turned up a few times. The chain employs TRBV20-1 and TRBJ2-3; 7 bases map to TRBD2. The J segment lost 9 bases and the V segment lost 2 bases, leaving 14 bases of the junction unmatched. CDR3 length equals 15 residues. Per the germline V gene, CDR1 is DFQATT and CDR2 is SNEGSKA (reference sequence). The CDR3 protein is CSARWGRVRVRTQYF. In DNA, the CDR3 is TGCAGTGCTAGATGGGGGAGGGTTCGGGTGAGGACGCAGTATTTT.

This clonotype was observed a few times. The chain employs TRBV7-6 and TRBJ2-1; 8 bases match TRBD1. In germline, CDR1 is SGHVS, CDR2 FNYEAQ. After removal of 6 bases from V and 5 bases from J, the junction contained 9 bases not matched to a gene. The CDR3 length is 15 residues. In DNA form, the CDR3 reads TGTGCCAGCAGTTTTAAGGACAGGGCACACAATGAGCAGTTCTTC. It specifies CASSFKDRAHNEQFF.

This clonotype was observed a handful of times. The chain uses TRBV7-2 and TRBJ1-2; 8 positions agree with TRBD1. V lost 2 bases and J lost 7; bases outside the gene matches: 9. CDR3 size: 15 residues. From germline, CDR1 is SGHTA and CDR2 FQGNSA. CDR3: CASSLYLAGGIGYTF. DNA of the CDR3: TGTGCCAGCAGCTTATACCTCGCAGGGGGCATTGGCTACACCTTC.

This clonotype was seen more than once but under ten times. The CDR3 region has the DNA TGTGCCAGCAGACTACAGGGGTCGGGTGATACGCAGTATTTT. Its protein is CASRLQGSGDTQYF. The V and J genes are TRBV2 and TRBJ2-3, with TRBD1 identical over 7 bases. The CDR3 spans 14 residues. Trimming removed 6 bases from V and 6 bases from J; junction bases left unmatched: 9. Germline V CDR1 and CDR2: SNHLY, FYNNEI.

CDR3 bases: TGCGCCAGCAGCCAAAGGTGGGGGACAATAGTTGAAGCTTTCTTT. Translated: CASSQRWGTIVEAFF. The chain uses TRBV4-1 and TRBJ1-1, with D maybe TRBD1 (6 bases). V was pared by 2 bases and J by 7 bases, with 17 bases between. The germline V gene has CDR1 MGHRA and CDR2 YSYEKL. The CDR3 spans 15 residues.

This chain uses TRBV7-8 with TRBJ2-1, with 8 bases fitting TRBD2. Trimming removed 5 bases from V and 8 bases from J; junction bases left unmatched: 14. The CDR3 covers 16 residues. Germline-derived CDR1 and CDR2 are SGHVS and FQNEAQ. The CDR3 sequence is CASSPRDSGMYDEQFF. CDR3 nucleotide sequence: TGTGCCAGCAGCCCCCGTGATAGCGGGATGTATGATGAGCAGTTCTTC.

This clonotype was seen repeatedly, ten times or more. The J gene is TRBJ2-7, the V gene TRBV7-2; D not certain. The V end lost 6 bases, the J end lost 5 bases, and 11 bases lay between the germline ends. The CDR3 loop spans 12 amino acids. Germline CDR1 reads SGHTA; CDR2 reads FQGNSA. CDR3 sequence: CASRRDSDEQYF. In nucleotides, the CDR3 is TGTGCCAGCAGACGAGATTCGGACGAGCAGTACTTC.

The chain has TRBV2 and TRBJ1-2, with 8 bases identical to TRBD1. The CDR3 runs 13 residues. The trim removed 5 bases at V and 5 bases at J, leaving 4 bases unmatched. Germline-derived CDR1 and CDR2 are SNHLY and FYNNEI. As DNA, the CDR3 is TGTGCCAGCAGTACGGACAGGGAGTATGGCTACACCTTC. This gives the protein CASSTDREYGYTF.

This clonotype occurred a few times. J is TRBJ2-3 and V is TRBV12-3 or TRBV12-4, with D possibly TRBD1 on 6 matching bases. This CDR3 is built from 15 residues. With 6 bases removed from V and 2 bases from J, the gap between germline ends came to 15 bases. CDR3 nucleotide sequence: TGTGCCAGCAGGCCACACAGGGCTTACACAGATACGCAGTATTTT. Amino acid sequence: CASRPHRAYTDTQYF.

This clonotype was detected many times. The chain carries TRBV6-1 and TRBJ2-1; 7 nucleotides line up with TRBD1. J was trimmed by 0 bases and V by 6 bases; bases with no gene match: 5. Germline V lookup: CDR1 MNHNS, CDR2 SASEGT. This CDR3 is 15 amino acids long. Written as DNA, the CDR3 is TGTGCCAGCAGGGGCCGGGACAGCTCCTACAATGAGCAGTTCTTC. As protein: CASRGRDSSYNEQFF.